Listed below are T cell receptor beta chains from one sample, sequenced in a study of T cell responses to AZD1222 COVID-19 vaccine. Method: immunoSEQ multiplex PCR; TCRdb's copy keeps in-frame clones and lacks some. Among about 130,000 clones, approximately 85% were seen once, and the ten largest hold around 1.6%. The input for sequencing was peripheral blood, taken on day 0 of AZD1222 vaccination. These receptors all come from an adult in good health. The conserved cysteine and the conserved F or W are not part of the CDR3 here. Fields, in order: CDR3 protein, D gene, V gene, J gene. The D gene is left open where the match is weak.

CDR3 protein: ASSDSRENNEQF; D gene: -; V gene: TRBV6-4; J gene: TRBJ2-1
CDR3 protein: ASSQRQEIYGYT; D gene: -; V gene: TRBV7-2; J gene: TRBJ1-2
CDR3 protein: ASRRQGNQPQH; D gene: -; V gene: TRBV23-1; J gene: TRBJ1-5
CDR3 protein: ASRGTGTGGRGYT; D gene: TRBD1; V gene: TRBV6-5; J gene: TRBJ1-2
CDR3 protein: ASSHQETQY; D gene: -; V gene: TRBV6-2/TRBV6-3; J gene: TRBJ2-5
CDR3 protein: ASTTPAGANEKLF; D gene: -; V gene: TRBV6-5; J gene: TRBJ1-4
CDR3 protein: ASSVLSGYGYT; D gene: -; V gene: TRBV9; J gene: TRBJ1-2
CDR3 protein: ASSLCGPGCPYEQY; D gene: -; V gene: TRBV28; J gene: TRBJ2-7
CDR3 protein: ASSKESNYGYT; D gene: -; V gene: TRBV5-1; J gene: TRBJ1-2
CDR3 protein: ASSSSGGGQPQH; D gene: TRBD1; V gene: TRBV19; J gene: TRBJ1-5
CDR3 protein: ASSLQTGGALNGYT; D gene: TRBD1; V gene: TRBV7-3; J gene: TRBJ1-2
CDR3 protein: ASSLAVGIEQY; D gene: -; V gene: TRBV5-1; J gene: TRBJ2-7
CDR3 protein: ASSYRHSTRGDFVVYT; D gene: -; V gene: TRBV6-2/TRBV6-3; J gene: TRBJ1-2
CDR3 protein: ASSIDRGAYSPLH; D gene: -; V gene: TRBV19; J gene: TRBJ1-6
CDR3 protein: ATSREGGFDEQY; D gene: -; V gene: TRBV15; J gene: TRBJ2-7
CDR3 protein: ASSGEGGYGYT; D gene: -; V gene: TRBV9; J gene: TRBJ1-2
CDR3 protein: ATSDSRTGPHEQF; D gene: TRBD1; V gene: TRBV24-1; J gene: TRBJ2-1
CDR3 protein: ASSLEQGTDTQY; D gene: TRBD1; V gene: TRBV11-3; J gene: TRBJ2-3
CDR3 protein: ASSSPGGGPGGSPLH; D gene: -; V gene: TRBV19; J gene: TRBJ1-6
CDR3 protein: AWSRQNQPQH; D gene: -; V gene: TRBV30; J gene: TRBJ1-5
CDR3 protein: ASSSESYNEQF; D gene: -; V gene: TRBV6-2/TRBV6-3; J gene: TRBJ2-1
CDR3 protein: ATSDHPTASGKGSSYNEQF; D gene: TRBD2; V gene: TRBV24-1; J gene: TRBJ2-1
CDR3 protein: ATSDLSGGGQETQY; D gene: TRBD2; V gene: TRBV24-1; J gene: TRBJ2-5
CDR3 protein: ASSFGALNTEAF; D gene: -; V gene: TRBV27; J gene: TRBJ1-1
CDR3 protein: ASSEISGSSSYEQY; D gene: TRBD2; V gene: TRBV6-1; J gene: TRBJ2-7
CDR3 protein: ASSLSVGNTEAF; D gene: -; V gene: TRBV27; J gene: TRBJ1-1
CDR3 protein: ASSPRYLTTRRVADSPLH; D gene: -; V gene: TRBV4-1; J gene: TRBJ1-6
CDR3 protein: ASKITSGNQPQH; D gene: -; V gene: TRBV6-6; J gene: TRBJ1-5
CDR3 protein: ASSLESNQPQH; D gene: -; V gene: TRBV18; J gene: TRBJ1-5
CDR3 protein: ASSDSGLAGVPTYEQY; D gene: TRBD2; V gene: TRBV10-1; J gene: TRBJ2-7
CDR3 protein: ATSDGREEGEKLF; D gene: -; V gene: TRBV24-1; J gene: TRBJ1-4
CDR3 protein: ASSQGTTNEKLF; D gene: -; V gene: TRBV5-1; J gene: TRBJ1-4
CDR3 protein: ASSGGSTDTQY; D gene: -; V gene: TRBV9; J gene: TRBJ2-3
CDR3 protein: ASSANRGGRNTEAF; D gene: TRBD1; V gene: TRBV11-3; J gene: TRBJ1-1
CDR3 protein: ASSIRDRKH; D gene: -; V gene: TRBV19; J gene: TRBJ1-5
CDR3 protein: ASSQEPSRNYGYT; D gene: -; V gene: TRBV4-2; J gene: TRBJ1-2